What follows are 5 T cell receptor beta chains derived from one specimen sequenced in a study of cytomegalovirus exposure and HLA in healthy donors. Profiling relied on immunoSEQ multiplex PCR, and the TCRdb table lists in-frame clones only, not all of them. The table includes about 310,000 clones, roughly 88% detected once. The sequenced sample was PBMCs. These receptors all come from a man younger than 45 in good health and CMV-seronegative.

CDR3 bases: TGTGCCAGCAGCTTAGAGTTATCAGGACAGGGGGCAGGACAGCCCCAGCATTTT. Translation: CASSLELSGQGAGQPQHF. This chain uses TRBV7-2 with TRBJ1-5, with 11 nucleotides matching TRBD1. The CDR3 covers 18 residues. CDR1 SGHTA and CDR2 FQGNSA come from the germline V gene. V was pared by 1 base and J by 7 bases, with 12 bases of the junction left unmatched.

This chain links TRBV7-6 with TRBJ2-2; perhaps TRBD1 as D (6 bases). This CDR3 has 14 residues. Germline CDR1 reads SGHVS; CDR2 reads FNYEAQ. Trimming took off 4 bases at V and 5 bases at J, with 11 bases between the two ends. CDR3 in DNA: TGTGCCAGCAGCTACCGAGGGGGAACCGGGGAGCTGTTTTTT. Translated: CASSYRGGTGELFF.

In this sample, this clone turned up once. V usage is TRBV18 and J usage is TRBJ2-5; D uncertain. Trimming took off 0 bases at V and 0 bases at J, with 8 bases between the two ends. The CDR3 is made up of 15 amino acids. Looked up from germline, CDR1 is KGHSH and CDR2 is LQKENI. The CDR3 region has the DNA TGTGCCAGCTCACCACCGGCAGGCAACCAAGAGACCCAGTACTTC. It specifies CASSPPAGNQETQYF.

J is TRBJ1-2 and V is TRBV19; 9 bases are a match to TRBD1. This CDR3 has 15 residues. CDR1 and CDR2 from the germline V gene are LNHDA and SQIVND (reference sequence). The trim removed 5 bases at V and 8 bases at J, leaving 12 bases unmatched. The CDR3: CASSVGTGLMFGYTF. The CDR3 DNA reads as TGTGCCAGTAGTGTTGGGACAGGGCTTATGTTCGGCTACACCTTC. The full variable domain, with the rest looked up from reference TRBV19 and TRBJ1-2, is DGGITQSPKYLFRKEGQNVTLSCEQNLNHDAMYWYRQDPGQGLRLIYYSQIVNDFQKGDIAEGYSVSREKKESFPLTVTSAQKNPTAFYLCASSVGTGLMFGYTFGSGTRLTVV.

This chain links TRBV18 with TRBJ2-5; TRBD1 matches at 10 bases. Germline V lookup: CDR1 KGHSH, CDR2 LQKENI. Trimming took 8 bases from V and 1 from J; bases not matched to a gene: 4. This CDR3 comprises 14 residues. DNA of the CDR3: TGTGCCAGCCAGGGGGACAGGGGCCAAGAGACCCAGTACTTC. As protein: CASQGDRGQETQYF.